This entry features one TCR beta chain sequence. Its specificity is unknown. Treatment denoted: about 20 received Ad26.COV2.S at low or high dose, single or two shots; 5 received placebo; per-sample allocation not given. Collection of the samples took place on day 63 after the first injection of vaccine or placebo. Aged 18-55 years, donor was enrolled in Boston in 2020. Spike of the Wuhan-strain SARS-CoV-2 was expressed by an Ad26 vector, which formed the vaccine. Unmatched junction bases numbered 11, after V lost 2 bases and J lost 8 bases. The CDR3 consists of 16 residues. Germline V CDR1 and CDR2: SGDLS, YYNGEE. These data originate in a study of Ad26.COV2.S vaccination and SARS-CoV-2 variants. At the level of the study: Administration of Ad26.COV2.S was intramuscular, either once or twice 56 days apart. The study's findings and limits: Vaccinees reportedly had broad spike-specific CD8+ and CD4+ T cell responses.

The method was immunoSEQ multiplex PCR; TCRdb's version includes in-frame clones alone and lacks a portion of them. The repertoire holds roughly 680,000 clones, with roughly 90% as singletons. Material: peripheral blood, obtained in a trial of Ad26.COV2.S vaccine versus placebo. This chain connects TRBV9 to TRBJ2-1; TRBD2 agrees at 9 bases. This sequence was found in a person aged 18-65 years who received the Ad26.COV2.S COVID-19 vaccine or a placebo. CDR3 sequence (DNA): TGTGCCAGCAGCGTCAGTAGCGGGGGAGGTCTCGATGAGCAGTTCTTC. The encoded protein is CASSVSSGGGLDEQFF.